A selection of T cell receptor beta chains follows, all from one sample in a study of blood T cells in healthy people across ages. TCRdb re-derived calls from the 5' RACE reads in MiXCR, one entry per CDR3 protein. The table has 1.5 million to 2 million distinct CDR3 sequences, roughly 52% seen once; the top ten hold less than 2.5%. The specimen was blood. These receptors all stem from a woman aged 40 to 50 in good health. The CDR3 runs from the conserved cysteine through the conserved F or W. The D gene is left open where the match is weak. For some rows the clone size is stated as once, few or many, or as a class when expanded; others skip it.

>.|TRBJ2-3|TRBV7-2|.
CASSPPRDFYSSTDTQYF
TGTGCCAGCAGCCCTCCCCGGGACTTCTATTCTAGCACAGATACGCAGTATTTT
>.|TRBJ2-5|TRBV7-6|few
CASSLVRGRETQYF
TGTGCCAGCAGCCTCGTCCGGGGCCGGGAGACCCAGTACTTC
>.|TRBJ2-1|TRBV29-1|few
CSVGVSSYNEQFF
TGCAGCGTTGGGGTTAGCTCCTACAATGAGCAGTTCTTC
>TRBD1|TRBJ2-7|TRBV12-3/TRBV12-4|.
CASSLGWGQGLYEQYF
TGTGCCAGCAGTTTAGGGTGGGGACAGGGGTTATACGAGCAGTACTTC
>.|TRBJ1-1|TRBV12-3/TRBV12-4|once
CASSLRPGNTEAFF
TGTGCCAGCAGTTTAAGGCCCGGGAACACTGAAGCTTTCTTT
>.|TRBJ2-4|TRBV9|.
CASSVVAGTSSSILAKNIQYF
TGTGCCAGCAGCGTAGTAGCCGGAACTAGCAGTTCAATCTTAGCCAAAAACATTCAGTACTTC
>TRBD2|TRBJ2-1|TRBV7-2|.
CASSGGGGARNEQFF
TGTGCCAGCAGCGGTGGCGGGGGGGCAAGAAATGAGCAGTTCTTC
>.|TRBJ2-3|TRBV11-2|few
CASSNSPTGSAQYF
TGTGCCAGCAGCAACTCACCTACCGGGTCGGCGCAGTATTTT
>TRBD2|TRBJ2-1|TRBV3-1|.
CASTSKRGGSNEQFF
TGTGCCAGCACCTCGAAGCGGGGGGGCTCCAATGAGCAGTTCTTC
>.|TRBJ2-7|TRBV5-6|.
CASSSTLVYEQYF
TGTGCCAGCAGCTCAACACTCGTCTACGAGCAGTACTTC
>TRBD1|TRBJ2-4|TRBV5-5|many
CASSNRDRVAIQYF
TGTGCCAGCAGCAACCGGGACAGGGTGGCCATTCAGTACTTC
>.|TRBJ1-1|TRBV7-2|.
CASSAVPNTEAFF
TGTGCCAGCAGCGCGGTACCGAACACTGAAGCTTTCTTT
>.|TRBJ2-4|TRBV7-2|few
CASSLAFQGGNIQYF
TGTGCCAGCAGCTTAGCTTTCCAGGGGGGAAACATTCAGTACTTC
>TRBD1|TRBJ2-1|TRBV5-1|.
CASSDGTGPYNEQFF
TGCGCCAGCAGCGACGGGACAGGACCCTACAATGAGCAGTTCTTC
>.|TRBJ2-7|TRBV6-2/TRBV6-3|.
CASSYSRTTSCEQYF
TGTGCCAGCAGTTACTCGAGAACAACTTCCTGCGAGCAGTACTTC
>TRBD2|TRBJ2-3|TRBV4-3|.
CASSAASGGTDTQYF
TGCGCCAGCAGCGCAGCTAGCGGGGGGACAGATACGCAGTATTTT
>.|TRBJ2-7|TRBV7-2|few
CASSPDRSYNEQYF
TGTGCCAGCAGCCCTGACCGCTCCTACAATGAGCAGTACTTC
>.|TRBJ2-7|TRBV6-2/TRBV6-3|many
CASTTGYEQYF
TGTGCCAGCACCACAGGGTACGAGCAGTACTTC
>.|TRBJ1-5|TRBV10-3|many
CAISERQGNQPQHF
TGTGCCATCAGTGAGCGACAGGGCAATCAGCCCCAGCATTTT
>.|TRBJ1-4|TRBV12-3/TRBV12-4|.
CASSFSAGLQLFF
TGTGCCAGCAGTTTCTCCGCGGGACTACAACTGTTTTTT